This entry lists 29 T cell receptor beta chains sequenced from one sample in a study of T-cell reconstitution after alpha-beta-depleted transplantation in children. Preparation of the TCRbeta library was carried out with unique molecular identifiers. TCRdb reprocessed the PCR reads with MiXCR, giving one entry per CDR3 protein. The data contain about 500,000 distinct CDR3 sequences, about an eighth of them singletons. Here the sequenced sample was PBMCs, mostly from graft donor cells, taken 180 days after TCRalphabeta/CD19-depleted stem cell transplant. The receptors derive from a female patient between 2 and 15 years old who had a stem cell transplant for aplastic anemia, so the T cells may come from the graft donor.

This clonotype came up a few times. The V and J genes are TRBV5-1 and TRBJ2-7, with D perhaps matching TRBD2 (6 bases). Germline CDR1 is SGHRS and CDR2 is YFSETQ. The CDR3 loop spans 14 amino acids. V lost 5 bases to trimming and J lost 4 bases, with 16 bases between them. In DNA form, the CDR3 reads TGCGCCAGCAGTAGGCCGGGAGAGTGGTACGAGCAGTACTTC. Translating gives CASSRPGEWYEQYF.

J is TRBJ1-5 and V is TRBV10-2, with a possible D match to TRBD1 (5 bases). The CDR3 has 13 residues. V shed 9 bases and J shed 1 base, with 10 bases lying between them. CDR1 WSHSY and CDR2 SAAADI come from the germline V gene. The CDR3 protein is CASHRDSNQPQHF. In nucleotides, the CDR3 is TGCGCCAGTCACCGGGACAGCAATCAGCCCCAGCATTTT.

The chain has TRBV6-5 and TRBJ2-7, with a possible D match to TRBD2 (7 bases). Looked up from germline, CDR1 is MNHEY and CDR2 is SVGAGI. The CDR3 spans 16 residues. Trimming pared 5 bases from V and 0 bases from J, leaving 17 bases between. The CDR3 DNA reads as TGTGCCAGCAGTAACCGGGGGGCCGGGAGCTCCTACGAGCAGTACGTC. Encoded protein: CASSNRGAGSSYEQYV.

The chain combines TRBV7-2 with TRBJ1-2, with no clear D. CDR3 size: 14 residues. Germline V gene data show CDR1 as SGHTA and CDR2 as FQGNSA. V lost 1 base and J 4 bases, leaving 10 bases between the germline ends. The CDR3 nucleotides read TGTGCCAGCAGCTTAGGGGCCAGTCTCTATGGCTACACCTTC. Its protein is CASSLGASLYGYTF.

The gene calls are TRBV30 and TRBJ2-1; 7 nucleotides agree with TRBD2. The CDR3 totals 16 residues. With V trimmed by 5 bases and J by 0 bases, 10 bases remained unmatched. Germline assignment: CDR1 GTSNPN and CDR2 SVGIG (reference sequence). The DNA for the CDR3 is TGTGCCTGGCTCCGTTGGGGGGGTGACTCCTACAATGAGCAGTTCTTC. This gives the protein CAWLRWGGDSYNEQFF.

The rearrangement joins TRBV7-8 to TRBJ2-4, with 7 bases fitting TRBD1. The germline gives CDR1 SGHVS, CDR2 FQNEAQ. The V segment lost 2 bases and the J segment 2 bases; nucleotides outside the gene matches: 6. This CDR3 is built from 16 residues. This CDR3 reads CASSLLGGIPKNIQYF. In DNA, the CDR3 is TGTGCCAGCAGCTTACTAGGGGGCATTCCCAAAAACATTCAGTACTTC.

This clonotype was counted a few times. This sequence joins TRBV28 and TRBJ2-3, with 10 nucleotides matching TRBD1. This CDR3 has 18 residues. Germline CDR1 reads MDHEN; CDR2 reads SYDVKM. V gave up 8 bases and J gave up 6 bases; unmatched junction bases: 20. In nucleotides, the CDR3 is TGTGCCAGCCGGACAGGGGGGGTCCCGGGACTAGTCACCGATACGCAGTATTTT. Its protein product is CASRTGGVPGLVTDTQYF.

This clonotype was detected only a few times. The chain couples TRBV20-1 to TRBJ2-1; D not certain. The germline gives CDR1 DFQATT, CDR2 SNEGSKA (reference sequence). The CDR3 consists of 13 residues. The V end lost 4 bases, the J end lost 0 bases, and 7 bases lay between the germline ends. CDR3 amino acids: CSATFSSYNEQFF. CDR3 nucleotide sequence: TGCAGTGCTACCTTTAGCTCCTACAATGAGCAGTTCTTC.

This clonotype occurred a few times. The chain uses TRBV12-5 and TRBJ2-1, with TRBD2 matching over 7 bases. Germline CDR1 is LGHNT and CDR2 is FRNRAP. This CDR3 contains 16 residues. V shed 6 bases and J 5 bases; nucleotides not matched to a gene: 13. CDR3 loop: CASGRFWEGYDNEQFF. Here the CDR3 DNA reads TGTGCTAGTGGCCGATTCTGGGAGGGCTACGACAATGAGCAGTTCTTC.

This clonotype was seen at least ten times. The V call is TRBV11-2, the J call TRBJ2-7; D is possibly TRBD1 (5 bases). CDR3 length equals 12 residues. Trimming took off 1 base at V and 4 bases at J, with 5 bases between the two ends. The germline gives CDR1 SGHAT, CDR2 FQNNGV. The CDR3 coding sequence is TGTGCCAGCAGCTTAGGGACATACGAGCAGTACGTC. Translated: CASSLGTYEQYV.

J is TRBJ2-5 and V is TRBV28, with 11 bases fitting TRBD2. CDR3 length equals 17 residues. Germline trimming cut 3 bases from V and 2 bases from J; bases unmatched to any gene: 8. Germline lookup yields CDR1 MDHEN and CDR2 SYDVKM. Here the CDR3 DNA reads TGTGCCAGCAGTTTTTTGGCCGTAGCGGGAGGGCAAGAGACCCAGTACTTC. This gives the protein CASSFLAVAGGQETQYF.

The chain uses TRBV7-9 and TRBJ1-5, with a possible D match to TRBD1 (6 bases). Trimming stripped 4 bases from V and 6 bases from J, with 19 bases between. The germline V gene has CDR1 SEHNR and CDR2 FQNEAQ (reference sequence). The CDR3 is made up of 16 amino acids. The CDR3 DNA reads TGTGCCAGCAGCTCAGTTACCCCGACAGGCACTCAGCCCCAGCATTTT. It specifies CASSSVTPTGTQPQHF.

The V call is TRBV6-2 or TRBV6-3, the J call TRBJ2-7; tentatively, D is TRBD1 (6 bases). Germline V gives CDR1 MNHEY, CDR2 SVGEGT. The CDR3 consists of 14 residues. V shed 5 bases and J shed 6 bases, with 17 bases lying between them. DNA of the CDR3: TGTGCCAGCAGTCGAACAGGGACCCCCCGCGAGCAGTACGTC. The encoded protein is CASSRTGTPREQYV.

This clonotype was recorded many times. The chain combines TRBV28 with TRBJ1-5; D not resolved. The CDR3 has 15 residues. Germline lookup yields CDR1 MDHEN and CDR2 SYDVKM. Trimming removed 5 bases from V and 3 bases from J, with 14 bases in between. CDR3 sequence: CASSPSLEDNQPQHF. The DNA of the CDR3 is TGTGCCAGCAGTCCCAGCCTTGAGGACAATCAGCCCCAGCATTTT. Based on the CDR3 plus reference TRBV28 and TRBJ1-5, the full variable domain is DVKVTQSSRYLVKRTGEKVFLECVQDMDHENMFWYRQDPGLGLRLIYFSYDVKMKEKGDIPEGYSVSREKKERFSLILESASTNQTSMYLCASSPSLEDNQPQHFGDGTRLSIL.

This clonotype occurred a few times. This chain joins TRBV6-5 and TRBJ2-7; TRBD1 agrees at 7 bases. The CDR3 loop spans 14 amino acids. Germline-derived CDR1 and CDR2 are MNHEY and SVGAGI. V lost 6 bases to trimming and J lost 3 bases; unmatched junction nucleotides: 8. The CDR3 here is CASSLRRDSYEQYF. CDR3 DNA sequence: TGTGCCAGCAGCTTACGCAGGGACAGCTACGAGCAGTACTTC.

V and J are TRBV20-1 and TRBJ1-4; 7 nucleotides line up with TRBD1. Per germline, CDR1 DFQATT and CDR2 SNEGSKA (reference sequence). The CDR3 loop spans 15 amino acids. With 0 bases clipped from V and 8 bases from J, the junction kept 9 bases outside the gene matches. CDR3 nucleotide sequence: TGCAGTGCTAGAGATTCACGGGGGACAGTGGAAAAACTGTTTTTT. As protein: CSARDSRGTVEKLFF.

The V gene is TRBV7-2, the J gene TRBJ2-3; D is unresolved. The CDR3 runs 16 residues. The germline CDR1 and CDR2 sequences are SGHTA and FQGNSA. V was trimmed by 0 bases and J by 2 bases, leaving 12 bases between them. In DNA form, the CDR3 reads TGTGCCAGCAGCTTAGCGGCTCTAGTTCCCACAGATACGCAGTATTTT. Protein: CASSLAALVPTDTQYF.

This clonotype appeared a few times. This chain's CDR3 is CASSLPGGGGELFF. CDR3 coding DNA: TGTGCCAGCAGCTTGCCCGGGGGGGGCGGGGAGCTGTTTTTT. The chain carries TRBV11-3 and TRBJ2-2; 8 nucleotides match TRBD2. The CDR3 totals 14 residues. Germline CDR1 reads SGHNT; CDR2 reads YENEEA. Germline trimming cut 3 bases from V and 7 bases from J; bases unmatched to any gene: 4.

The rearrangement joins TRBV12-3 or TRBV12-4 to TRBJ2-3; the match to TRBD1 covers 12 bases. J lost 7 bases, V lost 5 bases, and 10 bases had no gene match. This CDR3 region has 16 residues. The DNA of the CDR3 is TGTGCCAGCAGTCGAACGACGGGACAGGGGGCTAATACGCAGTATTTT. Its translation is CASSRTTGQGANTQYF.

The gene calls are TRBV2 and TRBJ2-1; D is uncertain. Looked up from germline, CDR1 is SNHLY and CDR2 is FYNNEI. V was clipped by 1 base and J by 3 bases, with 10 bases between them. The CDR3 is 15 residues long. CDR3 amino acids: CASSEGAANYNEQFF. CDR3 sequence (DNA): TGTGCCAGCAGTGAAGGGGCCGCGAACTACAATGAGCAGTTCTTC.

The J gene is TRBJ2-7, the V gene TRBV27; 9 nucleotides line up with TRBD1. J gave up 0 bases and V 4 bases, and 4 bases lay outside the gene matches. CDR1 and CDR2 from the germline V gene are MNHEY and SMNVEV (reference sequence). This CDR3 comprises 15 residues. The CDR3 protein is CASSSQGAGSYEQYF. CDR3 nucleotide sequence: TGTGCCAGCAGTTCACAGGGGGCAGGCTCCTACGAGCAGTACTTC.

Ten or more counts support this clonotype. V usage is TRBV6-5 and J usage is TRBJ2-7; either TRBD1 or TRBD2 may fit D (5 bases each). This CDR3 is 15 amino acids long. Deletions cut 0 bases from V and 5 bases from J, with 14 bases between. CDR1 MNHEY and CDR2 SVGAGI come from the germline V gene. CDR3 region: CASSYSRETAHEQYF. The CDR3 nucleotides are TGTGCCAGCAGTTACTCGAGGGAGACAGCCCACGAGCAGTACTTC.

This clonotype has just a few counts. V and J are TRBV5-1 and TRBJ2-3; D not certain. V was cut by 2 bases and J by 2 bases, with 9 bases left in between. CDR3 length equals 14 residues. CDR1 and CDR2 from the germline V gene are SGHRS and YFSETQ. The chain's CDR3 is CASSFFLLTDTQYF. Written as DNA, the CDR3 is TGCGCCAGCAGCTTTTTCCTCCTCACAGATACGCAGTATTTT.

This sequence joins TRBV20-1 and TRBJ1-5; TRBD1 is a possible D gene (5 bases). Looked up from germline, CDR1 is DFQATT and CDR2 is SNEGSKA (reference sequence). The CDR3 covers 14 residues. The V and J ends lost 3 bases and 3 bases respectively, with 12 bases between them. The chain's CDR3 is CSARGQGFNQPQHF. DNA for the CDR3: TGCAGTGCTAGGGGTCAGGGCTTCAATCAGCCCCAGCATTTT.

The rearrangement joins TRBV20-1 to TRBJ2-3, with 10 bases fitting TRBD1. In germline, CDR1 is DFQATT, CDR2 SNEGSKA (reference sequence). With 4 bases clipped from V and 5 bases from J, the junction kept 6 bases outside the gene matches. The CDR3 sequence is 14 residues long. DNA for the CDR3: TGCAGTGCTAACCGGGACAGGGGTAAAGATACGCAGTATTTT. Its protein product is CSANRDRGKDTQYF.

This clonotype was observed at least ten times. CDR3 nucleotide sequence: TGCAGTGCTAGTAGTCGTGGGACAGGCACTGAAGCTTTCTTT. Translation gives CSASSRGTGTEAFF. This chain connects TRBV20-1 to TRBJ1-1; 8 nucleotides agree with TRBD1. From germline, CDR1 is DFQATT and CDR2 SNEGSKA (reference sequence). CDR3 length: 14 amino acids. The junction had 7 bases not matched to a gene; V was cut back by 3 bases and J by 4 bases.

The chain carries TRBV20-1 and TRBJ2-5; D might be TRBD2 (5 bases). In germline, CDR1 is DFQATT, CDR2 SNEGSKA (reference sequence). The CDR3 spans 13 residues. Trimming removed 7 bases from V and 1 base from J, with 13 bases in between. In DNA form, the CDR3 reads TGCAGTGGGCGGGCAGCATCCCAAGAGACCCAGTACTTC. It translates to CSGRAASQETQYF.

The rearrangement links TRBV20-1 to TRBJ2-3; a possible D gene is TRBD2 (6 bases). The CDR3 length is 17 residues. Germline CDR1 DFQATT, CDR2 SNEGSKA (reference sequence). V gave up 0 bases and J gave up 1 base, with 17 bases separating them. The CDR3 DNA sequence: TGCAGTGCTAGAGATCGTTGGAGGGCCGGGGGCACAGATACGCAGTATTTT. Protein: CSARDRWRAGGTDTQYF.

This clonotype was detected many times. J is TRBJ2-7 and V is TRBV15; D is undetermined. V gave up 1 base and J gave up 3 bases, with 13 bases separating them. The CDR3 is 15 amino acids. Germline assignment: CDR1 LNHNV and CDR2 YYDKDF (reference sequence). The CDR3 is CATSRVQNGNYEQYF. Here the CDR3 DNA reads TGTGCCACCAGCAGAGTACAGAATGGAAACTACGAGCAGTACTTC.